These 20 T cell receptor beta chains were all obtained from the same sample, sequenced in a study of post-analysis software for immune sequencing data. cDNA libraries of TCR beta carried unique molecular identifiers. TCRdb re-called the PCR reads through MiXCR, storing one row per CDR3 protein. The sample holds under 200,000 distinct CDR3 sequences, 35% to 40% seen once. The sample here was blood, taken after autologous hematopoietic stem cell transplantation. Source of these receptors: a girl aged 10 to 17 with multiple sclerosis.

This clonotype was counted a few times. The chain employs TRBV30 and TRBJ1-2; no clear D. V lost 4 bases and J lost 4, with 19 bases in between. This CDR3 spans 15 amino acids. Germline V gene data show CDR1 as GTSNPN and CDR2 as SVGIG (reference sequence). The CDR3 loop is CAWKRGGPSGYGYTF. CDR3 in DNA: TGTGCCTGGAAGAGAGGTGGCCCGTCGGGCTATGGCTACACCTTC.

The CDR3 region has the DNA TGCGCCAGCAGCTTGGGCCAGGGGGGGAGCGGGAATGAGCAGTTCTTC. Its protein is CASSLGQGGSGNEQFF. V and J are TRBV5-1 and TRBJ2-1; D possibly uses TRBD1 or TRBD2 (7 bases each). Trimming removed 0 bases at V and 7 bases at J, with 17 bases between. Germline CDR1 is SGHRS and CDR2 is YFSETQ. The CDR3 runs to 16 residues.

The chain carries TRBV7-9 and TRBJ2-5; D gene unclear. The CDR3 totals 12 residues. V lost 0 bases, J lost 11 bases, and 10 bases lay in between. CDR1 SEHNR and CDR2 FQNEAQ come from the germline V gene (reference sequence). In DNA, the CDR3 is TGTGCCAGCAGCTTAGCCCACGACGGGCAGTACTTC. Protein product: CASSLAHDGQYF. The full variable domain, completed using reference TRBV7-9 and TRBJ2-5, is DTGVSQNPRHKITKRGQNVTFRCDPISEHNRLYWYRQTLGQGPEFLTYFQNEAQLEKSRLLSDRFSAERPKGSFSTLEIQRTEQGDSAMYLCASSLAHDGQYFGPGTRLLVL.

A note on this clonotype: A much more abundant neighbour one base away suggests this may be a read error. V and J are TRBV5-6 and TRBJ2-3, with no clear D. Germline V gene lookup returns CDR1 SGHDT and CDR2 YYEEEE. CDR3 length: 15 amino acids. Trimming took 0 bases from V and 4 from J, leaving 12 bases between them. CDR3 in DNA: TGTGCCAGCAGCTTGGGAGCTAGGACGGCAGATACGCAGTATTTT. Translating it yields CASSLGARTADTQYF.

This chain joins TRBV10-3 and TRBJ2-2; D might be TRBD1 (5 bases). V was pared by 8 bases and J by 6 bases, with 7 bases between. This CDR3 comprises 11 residues. Germline CDR1 and CDR2: ENHRY and SYGVKD. The CDR3 here is CAIGQAGELFF. The CDR3 nucleotides are TGTGCCATCGGACAAGCCGGGGAGCTGTTTTTT.

This clonotype occurred many times. The chain links TRBV5-1 to TRBJ2-5; TRBD2 agrees at 11 bases. After removal of 0 bases from V and 5 bases from J, the junction contained 3 bases not matched to a gene. Per germline, CDR1 SGHRS and CDR2 YFSETQ. There are 15 residues in the CDR3. The CDR3 reads CASSLVPSGRETQYF. In nucleotides, the CDR3 is TGCGCCAGCAGCTTGGTGCCTAGCGGGAGGGAGACCCAGTACTTC.

The rearrangement joins TRBV5-1 to TRBJ2-1; maybe TRBD2 (6 bases). V lost 2 bases, J lost 7 bases, and 16 bases lay in between. Germline V CDR1 and CDR2: SGHRS, YFSETQ. The CDR3 is 15 amino acids. The CDR3 region is CASSFRRDSGNEQFF. The CDR3 nucleotides are TGCGCCAGCAGCTTTAGACGGGACTCAGGGAATGAGCAGTTCTTC.

This clonotype was seen a handful of times. The CDR3 nucleotides read TGTGCCAGCAGTCCGTCTCGGGACGGCTACGAGCAGTACTTC. It encodes CASSPSRDGYEQYF. V is TRBV6-5 and J is TRBJ2-7, with D perhaps TRBD1 or TRBD2 (5 bases each). CDR3 length equals 14 residues. Germline values: CDR1 MNHEY, CDR2 SVGAGI. Trimming took off 5 bases at V and 3 bases at J, with 14 bases between the two ends.

The chain carries TRBV7-8 and TRBJ1-3; D gene unclear. Germline V CDR1 and CDR2: SGHVS, FQNEAQ. CDR3 length: 14 residues. The V and J ends lost 1 base and 2 bases respectively, with 6 bases between them. CDR3 nucleotides: TGTGCCAGCAGCTTAGATGCGACTGGAAACACCATATATTTT. This sequence encodes CASSLDATGNTIYF.

Here the CDR3 DNA reads TGTGCCAGCAGGATGACAGGCCAGGGGATCACAGATACGCAGTATTTT. Translation: CASRMTGQGITDTQYF. The V gene is TRBV6-5, the J gene TRBJ2-3; D is perhaps TRBD1 (6 bases). The length of the CDR3 is 16 residues. V dropped 6 bases and J dropped 2 bases, with 18 bases sitting between them. Germline CDR1 and CDR2: MNHEY and SVGAGI.

The chain employs TRBV27 and TRBJ2-3, with D uncertain. The germline V gene encodes CDR1 MNHEY and CDR2 SMNVEV (reference sequence). The V end was cut by 0 bases, the J end by 10 bases, with 11 bases between. The CDR3 is 13 residues long. The CDR3 DNA reads TGTGCCAGCAGTTTATCCCCAATCCTGGCGCAGTATTTT. Translated: CASSLSPILAQYF.

V usage is TRBV7-8 and J usage is TRBJ2-1; TRBD2 is a possible D gene (7 bases). There are 16 residues in the CDR3. Trimming shortened V by 11 bases and J by 4 bases, and 24 bases separated the two germline ends. The germline CDR1 and CDR2 sequences are SGHVS and FQNEAQ. This chain's CDR3 is CAGTKGGDRRYNEQFF. The CDR3 DNA is TGTGCCGGCACCAAGGGGGGGGATAGGCGGTACAATGAGCAGTTCTTC.

This clonotype appeared many times. The chain is built from TRBV25-1 and TRBJ2-1, with TRBD2 matching over 9 bases. The trim removed 3 bases at V and 1 base at J, leaving 10 bases unmatched. The length of the CDR3 is 18 residues. CDR1 and CDR2 (germline): MGHDK, SYGVNS. For the CDR3, the DNA is TGTGCCAGCAGTGATGGCAGAAGGAGCGGGAGGTCCTACAATGAGCAGTTCTTC. This codes for CASSDGRRSGRSYNEQFF.

The chain recombines TRBV29-1 with TRBJ1-4; D is possibly TRBD1 (5 bases). Germline assignment: CDR1 SQVTM and CDR2 ANQGSEA. V lost 7 bases to trimming and J lost 6 bases, with 21 bases between them. This CDR3 has 15 residues. CDR3 sequence reads: CSAKARGRVDEKLFF. CDR3 in DNA: TGCAGCGCCAAAGCCCGTGGCAGGGTGGATGAAAAACTGTTTTTT.

The V call is TRBV7-8, the J call TRBJ2-3; 8 bases agree with TRBD1. V gave up 8 bases and J gave up 1 base; unmatched junction bases: 2. Germline CDR1 is SGHVS and CDR2 is FQNEAQ. The CDR3 covers 13 residues. This CDR3 reads CASRGQGTDTQYF. The CDR3, as DNA: TGTGCCAGCCGGGGACAGGGCACAGATACGCAGTATTTT. Looking up the rest from reference TRBV7-8 and TRBJ2-3 gives the full variable domain: GAGVSQSPRYKVAKRGQDVALRCDPISGHVSLFWYQQALGQGPEFLTYFQNEAQLDKSGLPSDRFFAERPEGSVSTLKIQRTQQEDSAVYLCASRGQGTDTQYFGPGTRLTVL.

This clonotype turned up a few times. The rearrangement uses TRBV13 and TRBJ2-7; TRBD2 agrees at 7 bases. Germline CDR1 and CDR2: PRHDT and FYEKMQ (reference sequence). The CDR3 runs to 13 residues. Trimming removed 3 bases from V and 3 bases from J; junction bases left unmatched: 2. Here the CDR3 reads CASSLRGSYEQYF. The DNA for the CDR3 is TGTGCCAGCAGCTTGCGCGGGAGCTACGAGCAGTACTTC.

This clonotype came up a few times. The CDR3, as DNA: TGCAGCGTTAAGAGAGCCCTGGACACTGAAGCTTTCTTT. Translated: CSVKRALDTEAFF. The rearrangement links TRBV29-1 to TRBJ1-1; D is uncertain. Germline V lookup: CDR1 SQVTM, CDR2 ANQGSEA. The CDR3 has 13 residues. V was cut by 5 bases and J by 3 bases, with 13 bases left in between.

The chain is built from TRBV20-1 and TRBJ2-7, with 9 nucleotides matching TRBD2. This CDR3 is built from 15 residues. Germline trimming cut 0 bases from V and 1 base from J; bases unmatched to any gene: 4. The V gene's germline CDR1 is DFQATT and CDR2 SNEGSKA (reference sequence). The CDR3: CSARETTSGSYEQYF. The CDR3 nucleotides read TGCAGTGCTAGAGAAACGACTAGCGGATCCTACGAGCAGTACTTC.

This clonotype has only a few counts. CDR3 DNA: TGCAGCGTTGTAGTCGGGAGTAGCAGCGGGGAGCTGTTTTTT. This gives the protein CSVVVGSSSGELFF. The chain recombines TRBV29-1 with TRBJ2-2; the D gene is possibly TRBD2 (6 bases). V lost 4 bases to trimming and J lost 7 bases, with 16 bases between them. This CDR3 is built from 14 residues. Germline V lookup: CDR1 SQVTM, CDR2 ANQGSEA.

The chain carries TRBV20-1 and TRBJ1-4; a possible D gene is TRBD1 (6 bases). CDR1 and CDR2 (germline): DFQATT, SNEGSKA (reference sequence). The CDR3 covers 15 residues. The V end lost 0 bases, the J end lost 7 bases, and 15 bases lay between the germline ends. Here the CDR3 DNA reads TGCAGTGCTAGAGATCACGGGGGGGCAGGTGAAAAACTGTTTTTT. It encodes CSARDHGGAGEKLFF.